This is a list of T cell receptor beta chains from one sample in a study of T-cell memory formation after mild COVID-19. TCRdb analysed the 5' RACE reads with MiXCR anew, one entry per CDR3 protein. The sample carries roughly 600,000 distinct CDR3 sequences, 15% to 20% recorded once. What was sequenced was PBMCs or a T cell subset sorted from them (not recorded which). The receptors here all came from an adult woman who had mild COVID-19 (a few samples of this study predate the infection). Cell type and time point are not known. CDR3s include the opening cysteine and the closing phenylalanine or tryptophan. D genes are given only for firm matches. Some rows mark clone size as missing; the rest say once, few, many or name a class of expanded clone.

D gene,clone size,V gene,J gene,CDR3 protein,CDR3 DNA
TRBD1,few,TRBV7-8,TRBJ1-1,CASSLRDSTEAFF,TGTGCCAGCAGCTTAAGGGACAGCACTGAAGCTTTCTTT
.,.,TRBV9,TRBJ2-1,CASSDGGSYNEQFF,TGTGCCAGCAGCGACGGGGGCTCCTACAATGAGCAGTTCTTC
TRBD2,few,TRBV20-1,TRBJ2-1,CSGVSGSVEQFF,TGCAGTGGGGTTAGCGGGAGCGTTGAGCAGTTCTTC
.,.,TRBV12-3/TRBV12-4,TRBJ1-5,CASSLASRRGQPQHF,TGTGCCAGCAGTTTAGCTAGCCGGAGGGGACAGCCCCAGCATTTT
TRBD1,few,TRBV3-1,TRBJ2-3,CASSPRDRARTDTQYF,TGTGCCAGCAGCCCGCGCGACAGGGCCCGAACAGATACGCAGTATTTT
.,.,TRBV29-1,TRBJ2-2,CSVSRRMSGGELFF,TGCAGCGTTAGCCGAAGGATGAGTGGCGGGGAGCTGTTTTTT
TRBD1,.,TRBV27,TRBJ1-5,CASSGPTGDSNQPQHF,TGTGCCAGCAGCGGCCCGACAGGGGATAGCAATCAGCCCCAGCATTTT
TRBD1,once,TRBV20-1,TRBJ1-2,CSAEGQGVLYGYTF,TGCAGTGCTGAAGGACAGGGGGTTTTATATGGCTACACCTTC
.,.,TRBV6-5,TRBJ1-6,CASSYLKDGPAHF,TGTGCCAGCAGTTACCTCAAGGACGGCCCGGCCCACTTT
TRBD2,few,TRBV4-3,TRBJ2-1,CASSQDRREVAREQFF,TGCGCCAGCAGCCAAGACCGGCGGGAGGTCGCTCGGGAGCAGTTCTTC
.,.,TRBV7-8,TRBJ2-2,CASSLSASGELFF,TGTGCCAGCAGCTTATCGGCCTCCGGGGAGCTGTTTTTT
.,.,TRBV28,TRBJ2-1,CASSLGNWQDNEQFF,TGTGCCAGCAGTTTAGGAAACTGGCAGGACAATGAGCAGTTCTTC
.,.,TRBV6-2/TRBV6-3,TRBJ2-1,CASSYSLGDLSSNEQFF,TGTGCCAGCAGTTACTCTCTCGGGGACTTGTCGTCCAATGAGCAGTTCTTC
.,many,TRBV4-1,TRBJ2-3,CASSQVALSTDTQYF,TGCGCCAGCAGCCAAGTGGCGCTTAGCACAGATACGCAGTATTTT
TRBD1,.,TRBV20-1,TRBJ2-2,CSARDRVPGELFF,TGCAGTGCTAGGGACAGGGTCCCCGGGGAGCTGTTTTTT
.,few,TRBV10-3,TRBJ2-1,CAISADPFNEQFF,TGTGCCATCAGCGCGGACCCTTTCAATGAGCAGTTCTTC
.,.,TRBV24-1,TRBJ2-5,CATSGPPEGETQYF,TGTGCCACCAGTGGTCCCCCGGAGGGGGAGACCCAGTACTTC
.,.,TRBV5-1,TRBJ1-1,CASKSNVYTEAFF,TGCGCCAGCAAATCGAACGTGTACACTGAAGCTTTCTTT
.,.,TRBV5-1,TRBJ1-6,CASSLPENNSPLHF,TGCGCCAGCAGCTTGCCCGAGAATAATTCACCCCTCCACTTT
.,.,TRBV11-3,TRBJ2-5,CASSLTHQETQYF,TGTGCCAGCAGCTTGACACATCAAGAGACCCAGTACTTC
.,.,TRBV7-9,TRBJ1-1,CASSLESTGTEAFF,TGTGCCAGCAGCTTAGAATCTACAGGTACTGAAGCTTTCTTT
TRBD2,.,TRBV20-1,TRBJ2-3,CSAIGPSGKWSTDTQYF,TGCAGTGCTATAGGGCCTAGCGGGAAGTGGAGCACAGATACGCAGTATTTT
.,.,TRBV15,TRBJ1-5,CATSRARDQPQHF,TGTGCCACCAGCAGAGCGAGGGATCAGCCCCAGCATTTT
TRBD2,few,TRBV5-1,TRBJ2-5,CASSLSGTSGVETQYF,TGCGCCAGCAGCTTATCCGGGACTAGCGGGGTAGAGACCCAGTACTTC
TRBD1,.,TRBV20-1,TRBJ2-3,CSATGTGATDTQYF,TGCAGTGCTACCGGGACAGGGGCCACAGATACGCAGTATTTT
.,few,TRBV2,TRBJ1-1,CASNTNRAGPEAFF,TGTGCCAGCAACACAAACAGGGCGGGCCCTGAAGCTTTCTTT
TRBD2,.,TRBV12-3/TRBV12-4,TRBJ2-7,CASSFSSGRAQEQYF,TGTGCCAGCAGCTTCTCTAGCGGGAGGGCCCAGGAGCAGTACTTC
.,.,TRBV2,TRBJ1-5,CASSESPRGRQPQHF,TGTGCCAGCAGTGAATCGCCCAGGGGAAGACAGCCCCAGCATTTT
.,few,TRBV2,TRBJ2-7,CASSAGRGGTTYEQYF,TGTGCCAGCAGTGCGGGGCGTGGCGGGACCACCTACGAGCAGTACTTC
TRBD1,few,TRBV30,TRBJ2-7,CAWTNRGRREQYF,TGTGCCTGGACTAACAGGGGGCGCCGGGAGCAGTACTTC
TRBD2,few,TRBV19,TRBJ2-1,CASSIAGTSNEQFF,TGTGCCAGTAGTATAGCCGGGACTAGCAATGAGCAGTTCTTC
.,.,TRBV7-9,TRBJ1-2,CASSDRPDGYTF,TGTGCCAGCAGCGATCGCCCGGATGGCTACACCTTC
.,few,TRBV4-1,TRBJ1-2,CASSYPGSAGGYTF,TGCGCCAGCAGCTATCCCGGGAGCGCGGGTGGCTACACCTTC
TRBD2,.,TRBV7-3,TRBJ2-3,CASSFGTSGRRSTDTQYF,TGTGCCAGCAGCTTTGGGACTAGCGGGAGAAGGAGCACAGATACGCAGTATTTT
.,.,TRBV20-1,TRBJ1-1,CSARDGRVAFF,TGCAGTGCTAGAGATGGAAGGGTGGCTTTCTTT
.,.,TRBV6-2/TRBV6-3,TRBJ2-1,CASGQANEQFF,TGTGCCAGCGGGCAAGCCAATGAGCAGTTCTTC
.,.,TRBV12-3/TRBV12-4,TRBJ1-2,CASSPPDWDGYTF,TGTGCCAGCAGTCCACCTGACTGGGATGGCTACACCTTC
TRBD1,few,TRBV7-2,TRBJ1-5,CASSLARQGVGSQPQHF,TGTGCCAGCAGCTTAGCGCGACAGGGCGTCGGTAGTCAGCCCCAGCATTTT
TRBD1,.,TRBV30,TRBJ2-3,CAWSPRGVTGADTQYF,TGTGCCTGGAGTCCGAGGGGCGTTACAGGGGCAGATACGCAGTATTTT
TRBD1,.,TRBV6-6,TRBJ1-1,CASSYTGAEAFF,TGTGCCAGCAGTTATACAGGGGCTGAAGCTTTCTTT
TRBD1,.,TRBV6-5,TRBJ2-1,CASSYLGPRTGSYNEQFF,TGTGCCAGCAGTTACCTAGGACCTCGGACAGGTTCCTACAATGAGCAGTTCTTC
TRBD1,.,TRBV6-5,TRBJ2-7,CASRRWGQGAYEQYF,TGTGCCAGCAGAAGATGGGGACAGGGGGCCTACGAGCAGTACTTC
TRBD1,.,TRBV10-3,TRBJ2-2,CAISEPGQGNTGELFF,TGTGCCATCAGTGAGCCGGGACAGGGGAACACCGGGGAGCTGTTTTTT
.,.,TRBV20-1,TRBJ1-6,CSANTGSNSPLHF,TGCAGTGCTAATACAGGGAGTAATTCACCCCTCCACTTT
TRBD1,.,TRBV10-3,TRBJ2-6,CAISAKGARSGANVLTF,TGTGCCATCAGTGCTAAGGGGGCAAGATCTGGGGCCAACGTCCTGACTTTC
.,few,TRBV12-5,TRBJ2-3,CASGYGDTQYF,TGTGCTAGTGGTTACGGAGATACGCAGTATTTT
.,few,TRBV10-3,TRBJ2-7,CAISESGQYEQYF,TGTGCCATCAGTGAGTCCGGGCAGTACGAGCAGTACTTC
TRBD1,few,TRBV5-6,TRBJ1-1,CASSIRGINTEAFF,TGTGCCAGCAGCATCAGGGGGATTAACACTGAAGCTTTCTTT
.,.,TRBV18,TRBJ2-1,CASSPLLYNEQFF,TGTGCCAGCTCACCATTGCTCTACAATGAGCAGTTCTTC
.,.,TRBV19,TRBJ2-1,CASSIGGKGPLNNEQFF,TGTGCCAGTAGTATAGGGGGAAAAGGTCCCCTTAACAATGAGCAGTTCTTC
TRBD2,.,TRBV12-3/TRBV12-4,TRBJ2-5,CASSPPGLAVETQYF,TGTGCCAGCAGTCCACCAGGACTAGCTGTGGAGACCCAGTACTTC
.,.,TRBV5-1,TRBJ2-6,CASSPGPISGANVLTF,TGCGCCAGCAGCCCGGGACCGATCTCTGGGGCCAACGTCCTGACTTTC
TRBD1,few,TRBV19,TRBJ1-5,CASNKGTDSNQPQHF,TGTGCCAGTAACAAAGGGACAGATAGCAATCAGCCCCAGCATTTT